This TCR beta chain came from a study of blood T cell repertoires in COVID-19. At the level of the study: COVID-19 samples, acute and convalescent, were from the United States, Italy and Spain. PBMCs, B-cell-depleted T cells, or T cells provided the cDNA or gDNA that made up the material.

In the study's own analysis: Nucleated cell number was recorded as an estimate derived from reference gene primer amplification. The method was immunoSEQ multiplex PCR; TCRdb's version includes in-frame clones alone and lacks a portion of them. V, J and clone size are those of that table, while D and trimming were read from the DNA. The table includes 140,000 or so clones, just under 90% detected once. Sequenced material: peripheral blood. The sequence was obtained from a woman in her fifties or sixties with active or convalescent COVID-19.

CDR3 sequence reads: CAWTGSPGNTIYF. The CDR3 bases are TGTGCCTGGACAGGGTCGCCGGGAAACACCATATATTTT. The chain combines TRBV30 with TRBJ1-3; D might be TRBD1 (5 bases). V was shortened by 4 bases and J by 4 bases, with 11 bases between the two germline ends. The CDR3 is made up of 13 amino acids. Germline V gives CDR1 GTSNPN, CDR2 SVGIG (reference sequence).